Below, 7 T cell receptor beta chains from the same sample are listed, as sequenced in a study of regulatory T cells in long-lasting Graves disease. Arm-PCR with iRepertoire HTBI primers amplified the CDR3 regions for these TCR beta libraries. TCRdb re-called the multiplex PCR reads with MiXCR, one entry per CDR3 protein. Found here are a few hundred thousand distinct CDR3 sequences, about 16% of them singletons; the top ten hold 20% to 25%. As for time point: newly diagnosed GD, antithyroid drugs for less than 3 months. After RNA was extracted from PBMCs, the TCR library was made from it. The same data also went into a second study, on T cells in Graves' hyperthyroidism and ophthalmopathy.

The sequenced sample was peripheral blood mononuclear cells (PBMCs), obtained at new diagnosis, from a patient treated with antithyroid drugs. Receptor source: a woman between 18 and 30 years old with Graves disease.

A note on this clonotype: A much larger clone sits a single nucleotide away, making a read error possible. The gene calls are TRBV7-9 and TRBJ2-7; 7 nucleotides match TRBD2. V dropped 2 bases and J dropped 7; count of bases not matched to a gene: 11. This CDR3 has 15 residues. The germline gives CDR1 SEHNR, CDR2 FQNEAQ (reference sequence). Here the CDR3 reads CASSLRDYRDNEQYF. CDR3 nucleotides: TGTGCCAGCAGCTTAAGGGACTACCGCGACAATGAGCAGTACTTC.

This clonotype was seen repeatedly, ten times or more. This chain joins TRBV7-9 and TRBJ1-1, with 7 bases aligning to TRBD1. The CDR3 runs to 14 residues. Losses at the gene ends were 3 bases for V and 1 base for J; bases not matched to a gene: 2. Germline CDR1 is SEHNR and CDR2 is FQNEAQ (reference sequence). CDR3 coding DNA: TGTGCCAGCAGCTTCGAGGGGGCGAACACTGAAGCTTTCTTT. This encodes CASSFEGANTEAFF.

This clonotype has at least ten counts. The DNA of the CDR3 is TGTGCCAGCAGTTATCATCTAGCGGGAGGTAGGGGTGAGCAGTTCTTC. It yields the protein CASSYHLAGGRGEQFF. V usage is TRBV6-5 and J usage is TRBJ2-1, with 11 bases that match TRBD2. J gave up 9 bases and V 3 bases, and 10 bases lay outside the gene matches. Per the germline V gene, CDR1 is MNHEY and CDR2 is SVGAGI. The CDR3 consists of 16 residues.

With respect to this clonotype: This may be a read error, as it is one base from a much larger clone. CDR3 coding DNA: TGTGCCAGCAGTGAGTCTAGCGGAGGTGGCGAGCAGTTCTTC. Its protein product is CASSESSGGGEQFF. The genes are TRBV2 and TRBJ2-1; 7 nucleotides match TRBD2. Trimming removed 3 bases from V and 10 bases from J; junction bases left unmatched: 9. The CDR3 consists of 14 residues. Germline lookup yields CDR1 SNHLY and CDR2 FYNNEI.

V is TRBV11-2 and J is TRBJ2-2, with TRBD2 as a possible D gene (7 bases). With 3 bases removed from V and 2 bases from J, the gap between germline ends came to 16 bases. The CDR3 sequence is 17 residues long. CDR1 is SGHAT, CDR2 FQNNGV, per germline. The CDR3 nucleotides read TGTGCCAGCAGCTTGATCATTGGGGGGGCTAACACCGGGGAGCTGTTTTTT. It is translated as CASSLIIGGANTGELFF.

This clonotype was observed many times. In nucleotides, the CDR3 is TGCGCCAGCAGCCAAGATCTCTTGCCGCCGAGCGACACAGATACGCAGTATTTT. As protein: CASSQDLLPPSDTDTQYF. V and J are TRBV4-1 and TRBJ2-3, with D hard to call. Per the germline V gene, CDR1 is MGHRA and CDR2 is YSYEKL. V lost 0 bases, J lost 2 bases, and 18 bases lay in between. This CDR3 has 18 residues.

This clonotype was found many times. V is TRBV30 and J is TRBJ2-7; TRBD1 matches at 7 bases. Germline V lookup: CDR1 GTSNPN, CDR2 SVGIG (reference sequence). This CDR3 has 13 residues. The J segment lost 2 bases and the V segment lost 2 bases, leaving 3 bases of the junction unmatched. In nucleotides, the CDR3 is TGTGCCTGGAGTATGACAGGGACCTACGAGCAGTACTTC. This sequence encodes CAWSMTGTYEQYF.